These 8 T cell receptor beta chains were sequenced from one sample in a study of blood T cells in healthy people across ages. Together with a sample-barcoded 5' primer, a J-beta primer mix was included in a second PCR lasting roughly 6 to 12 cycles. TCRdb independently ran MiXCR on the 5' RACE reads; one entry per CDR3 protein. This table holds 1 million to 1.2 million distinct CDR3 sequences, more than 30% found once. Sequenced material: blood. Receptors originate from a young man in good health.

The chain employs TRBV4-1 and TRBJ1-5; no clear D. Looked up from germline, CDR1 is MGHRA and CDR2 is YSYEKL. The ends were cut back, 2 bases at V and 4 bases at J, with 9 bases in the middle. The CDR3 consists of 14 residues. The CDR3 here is CASSQSVGNQPQHF. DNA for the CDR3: TGCGCCAGCAGCCAAAGCGTAGGGAATCAGCCCCAGCATTTT.

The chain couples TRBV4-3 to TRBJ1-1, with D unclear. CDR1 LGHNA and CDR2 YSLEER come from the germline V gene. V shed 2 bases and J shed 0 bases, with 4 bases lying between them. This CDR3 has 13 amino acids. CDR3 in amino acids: CASSQWMNTEAFF. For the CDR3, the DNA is TGCGCCAGCAGCCAATGGATGAACACTGAAGCTTTCTTT.

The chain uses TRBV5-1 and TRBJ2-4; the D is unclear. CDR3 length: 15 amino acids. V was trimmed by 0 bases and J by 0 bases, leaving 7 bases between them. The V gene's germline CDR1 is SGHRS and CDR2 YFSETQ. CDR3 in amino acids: CASSLGTPAKNIQYF. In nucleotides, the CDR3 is TGCGCCAGCAGCTTGGGGACGCCAGCCAAAAACATTCAGTACTTC.

The CDR3 is CSVADSGARYF. In nucleotides, the CDR3 is TGCAGCGTTGCGGATAGCGGGGCGCGCTATTTT. This rearrangement joins TRBV29-1 to TRBJ2-3; 8 bases match TRBD2. The CDR3 loop spans 11 amino acids. The germline V gene has CDR1 SQVTM and CDR2 ANQGSEA. V was clipped by 4 bases and J by 15 bases; unmatched bases: 9.

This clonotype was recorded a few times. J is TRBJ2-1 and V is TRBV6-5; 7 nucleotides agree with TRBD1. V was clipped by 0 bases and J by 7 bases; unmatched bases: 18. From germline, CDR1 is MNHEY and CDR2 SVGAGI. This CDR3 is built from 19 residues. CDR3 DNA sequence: TGTGCCAGCAGTTACTCGATGATCCGAGAGACAGGGCTCTCGAATGAGCAGTTCTTC. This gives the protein CASSYSMIRETGLSNEQFF.

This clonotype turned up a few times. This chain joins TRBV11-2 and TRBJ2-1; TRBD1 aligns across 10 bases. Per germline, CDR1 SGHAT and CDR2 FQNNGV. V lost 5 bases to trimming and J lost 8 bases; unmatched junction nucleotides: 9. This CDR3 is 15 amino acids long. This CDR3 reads CASSPRTGTGDEQFF. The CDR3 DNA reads TGTGCCAGCAGCCCCAGGACCGGGACAGGGGATGAGCAGTTCTTC.

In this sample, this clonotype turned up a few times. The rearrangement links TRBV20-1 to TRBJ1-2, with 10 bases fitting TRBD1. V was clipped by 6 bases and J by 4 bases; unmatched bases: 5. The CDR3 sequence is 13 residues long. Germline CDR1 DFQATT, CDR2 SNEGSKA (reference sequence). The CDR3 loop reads CSARTGGRYGYTF. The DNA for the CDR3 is TGCAGTGCGAGGACAGGGGGACGCTATGGCTACACCTTC.

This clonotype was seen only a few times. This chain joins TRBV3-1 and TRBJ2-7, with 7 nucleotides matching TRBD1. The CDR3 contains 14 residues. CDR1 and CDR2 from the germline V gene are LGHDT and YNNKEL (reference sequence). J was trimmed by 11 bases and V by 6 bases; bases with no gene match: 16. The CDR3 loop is CASSLPSTGPTKYF. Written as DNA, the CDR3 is TGTGCCAGCAGTCTACCCTCGACAGGGCCGACGAAGTACTTC.